Below, 31 T cell receptor beta chains from the same sample are listed, as sequenced in a study of tumor and adjacent non-tumor tissue in lung cancer. TCRbeta libraries were built with three rounds of nested PCR, modified from ARM-PCR. MiXCR was run by TCRdb on the multiplex PCR reads, yielding one entry per CDR3 protein. The repertoire holds 90,000 to 130,000 distinct CDR3 sequences, over 75% seen once, with around 21% in the top ten. The template was RNA from unsorted bulk tissue. The sample was lung tumor tissue. Receptors were obtained from a man between 65 and 80 years old with non-small cell lung cancer.

The CDR3 DNA follows: TGTGCCAGCAGCAAATCGGGGGGGGGCGTGGGGCCGCAGTATTTT. Amino acids: CASSKSGGGVGPQYF. The chain carries TRBV9 and TRBJ2-3, with 8 bases identical to TRBD2. Germline CDR1 is SGDLS and CDR2 is YYNGEE. The CDR3 is 15 amino acids. After removal of 4 bases from V and 10 bases from J, the junction contained 14 bases not matched to a gene.

About this clonotype: A junction boundary mismatches the germline segment, possibly from a read error. The chain uses TRBV6-1 and TRBJ1-4; 7 positions match TRBD1. CDR3 length: 14 amino acids. The V gene's germline CDR1 is MNHNS and CDR2 SASEGT. In nucleotides, the CDR3 is TGTGAGAGCACCGACAGGGCAACTAATGAAAAACTGTCATTT. Its protein product is CESTDRATNEKLSF.

Concerning this clonotype itself: A much larger clone differs from this one at a single base, so this may be a read error. The chain couples TRBV24-1 to TRBJ2-1; 9 nucleotides align to TRBD1. CDR1 and CDR2 from the germline V gene are KGHDR and SFDVKD. The CDR3 loop spans 13 amino acids. In nucleotides, the CDR3 is TGTGCCACCTCAGGACAGGGGAACAATGAGCATTTCTTC. Translating it yields CATSGQGNNEHFF.

With regard to this clonotype: At one end the junction does not follow the germline gene, possibly because of a read error. The rearrangement links TRBV10-2 to TRBJ2-1, with 8 bases lining up with TRBD2. This CDR3 region has 14 residues. Germline loops: CDR1 WSHSY, CDR2 SAAADI. The CDR3 nucleotides are TGCACCAGCAGTGGGGAGACTAGCGTAAATGAGCAGTTCTTT. Translating it yields CTSSGETSVNEQFF.

On this clonotype itself: The germline gene is not matched at one end of the junction; a read error may be the cause. V and J are TRBV4-2 and TRBJ2-5; TRBD1 or TRBD2 may be the D gene (5 bases each). Per germline, CDR1 LGHNA and CDR2 YNFKEQ. This CDR3 has 15 residues. CDR3 DNA sequence: TGTACCAGCAGCCAAGGGGAGCTTACTACAGAGACCCAGTTCTTT. Translated, it gives CTSSQGELTTETQFF.

A remark on this clonotype: One junction end does not reproduce the germline sequence, and a read error may be involved. The chain recombines TRBV14 with TRBJ1-4; the D is unclear. The CDR3 is made up of 15 amino acids. Per the germline V gene, CDR1 is SGHDN and CDR2 is FVKESK. The chain's CDR3 is CANSQGKGGNEKLFF. CDR3 in DNA: TGTGCTAACAGCCAAGGAAAGGGCGGTAATGAAAAGCTGTTTTTT. The full variable domain, in which reference TRBV14 and TRBJ1-4 provide the parts outside the CDR3, is EAGVTQFPSHSVIEKGQTVTLRCDPISGHDNLYWYRRVMGKEIKFLLHFVKESKQDESGMPNNRFLAERTGGTYSTLKVQPAELEDSGVYFCANSQGKGGNEKLFFGSGTQLSVL.

Comments on this clonotype: Being one base from a much bigger clone, this may be a read error. This chain connects TRBV20-1 to TRBJ2-5; D uncertain. CDR3 length: 15 residues. With 5 bases removed from V and 4 bases from J, the gap between germline ends came to 20 bases. The germline CDR1 and CDR2 sequences are DFQATT and SNEGSKA (reference sequence). DNA of the CDR3: TGCAGTGCTTACCGAAGGTACATGGGAAGAGAGACCCAGTACTTC. Encoded protein: CSAYRRYMGRETQYF.

The chain joins TRBV11-2 to TRBJ1-4, with D possibly matching TRBD1 (6 bases). The CDR3 sequence is 15 residues long. Per the germline V gene, CDR1 is SGHAT and CDR2 is FQNNGV. CDR3 loop: CACGRSGTSNEKLFF. The CDR3, as DNA: TGTGCTTGCGGCAGAAGTGGGACAAGTAATGAAAAACTGTTTTTT.

For this clonotype: The junction departs from germline at one end; a sequencing error may be responsible. The chain has TRBV13 and TRBJ1-6, with a weak D call TRBD1 (6 bases). Germline V lookup: CDR1 PRHDT, CDR2 FYEKMQ (reference sequence). The CDR3 consists of 16 residues. CDR3 nucleotides: TGTGCCAGCAGTTTACCCATGGCCGAGGGGGATTCAGCCCTCCACTTT. It yields the protein CASSLPMAEGDSALHF. Looking up the rest from reference TRBV13 and TRBJ1-6 gives the full variable domain: AAGVIQSPRHLIKEKRETATLKCYPIPRHDTVYWYQQGPGQDPQFLISFYEKMQSDKGSIPDRFSAQQFSDYHSELNMSSLELGDSALYFCASSLPMAEGDSALHFGNGTRLTVT.

In regard to this clonotype: No conserved phenylalanine or tryptophan ends this CDR3, so it is likely a read error. The DNA is left out, because the CDR3 cannot be placed on it with certainty; the CDR3 is given as TCRdb lists it. CDR3 region: CASVWGPSAASYNEQFL. J is TRBJ2-1 and V is TRBV11-2; the D call in the table, TRBD2, was not verified against the DNA. The CDR3 has 17 amino acids, counting both end residues. In germline, CDR1 is SGHAT, CDR2 FQNNGV.

To note about this clonotype: One end of the junction fails to match germline, which may point to a read error. V gene TRBV28 combines with J gene TRBJ2-1, with a weak D call TRBD2 (5 bases). The CDR3 totals 15 residues. Germline V lookup: CDR1 MDHEN, CDR2 SYDVKM. CDR3 bases: TGTGCCAGCCTTCGCGGTGGGAGCTCCTACAATGAGCAGTCCTTC. It yields the protein CASLRGGSSYNEQSF.

This clonotype was detected once. The conserved final phenylalanine or tryptophan is absent from the CDR3, which likely points to a read error. The chain couples TRBV29-1 to TRBJ1-2; D is undetermined. From germline, CDR1 is SQVTM and CDR2 ANQGSEA. This CDR3 has 13 amino acids. Between the trimmed V and J ends, which lost 5 bases and 4 bases, there was a span of 14 bases. This CDR3 reads CSVLLTGAYGYTS. CDR3 bases: TGCAGCGTTCTCCTGACTGGAGCCTATGGCTACACCTCC.

Regarding this clonotype: Sequence at one end of the junction differs from germline and may be a read error. The chain recombines TRBV10-2 with TRBJ2-2; 8 bases map to TRBD2. The CDR3 length is 16 residues. In germline, CDR1 is WSHSY, CDR2 SAAADI. In nucleotides, the CDR3 is TGCGCCAGCAGACCAGACGGGGGGGATAACACCTGGGAGCTGTTTTTT. The encoded protein is CASRPDGGDNTWELFF.

As concerns this clonotype: A read error may account for a junction end that differs from germline. The genes are TRBV11-2 and TRBJ2-6, with a weak D call TRBD1 (6 bases). CDR1 SGHAT and CDR2 FQNNGV come from the germline V gene. This CDR3 comprises 13 residues. This CDR3 reads CANSAAGANLLTF. The CDR3 DNA reads TGTGCCAACAGCGCGGCAGGGGCCAACCTCCTGACTTTC.

Comments on this clonotype: The CDR3 carries no conserved terminal phenylalanine or tryptophan, so it likely arises from a read error. This sequence joins TRBV11-2 and TRBJ2-1; D is perhaps TRBD2 (6 bases). Per germline, CDR1 SGHAT and CDR2 FQNNGV. The CDR3 length is 18 residues. The CDR3 spells CATSLHLRDWASCNEQFL. The CDR3 nucleotides are TGTGCCACCAGCTTACATCTGCGGGACTGGGCCTCCTGCAATGAGCAGTTCTTG.

A remark on this clonotype: One end of the junction is discordant with germline, which a read error may explain. V usage is TRBV12-3 or TRBV12-4 and J usage is TRBJ2-1, with 8 bases identical to TRBD2. The CDR3 consists of 17 residues. The CDR3, as DNA: TGTGCCAGTAGTTTAGGTAGCGGGGATCGCTTCTACAATGAGCAGTTCTTC. It encodes CASSLGSGDRFYNEQFF.

J is TRBJ2-1 and V is TRBV28; D might be TRBD2 (5 bases). Trimming took off 6 bases at V and 5 bases at J, with 20 bases between the two ends. Germline V gives CDR1 MDHEN, CDR2 SYDVKM. The CDR3 length is 16 residues. Here the CDR3 DNA reads TGTGCCAGCAGCACCCTAGCAGTCCCCTTTAACAATGAGCAGTTCTTC. As protein: CASSTLAVPFNNEQFF.

Details on this clonotype: One end of the junction fails to match germline, which may point to a read error. V is TRBV12-3 or TRBV12-4 and J is TRBJ1-6; D is perhaps TRBD1 (6 bases). The CDR3 totals 14 residues. CDR3 protein: CASTLGGFNSPLQF. The CDR3 DNA follows: TGTGCCAGCACCCTAGGGGGGTTTAATTCACCCCTCCAGTTT.

Details on this clonotype: The CDR3 end shows no conserved phenylalanine or tryptophan, and so a read error is likely. The chain joins TRBV6-1 to TRBJ1-4; D is undetermined. The length of the CDR3 is 13 residues. Per germline, CDR1 MNHNS and CDR2 SASEGT. The CDR3, as DNA: TGTGCCATCAGTACAGCTCATAATGAAAAACTGTTTTTA. Protein product: CAISTAHNEKLFL.

This chain uses TRBV4-1 with TRBJ1-1, with D possibly TRBD1 on 5 matching bases. CDR1 and CDR2 (germline): MGHRA, YSYEKL. Trimming shortened V by 7 bases and J by 7 bases, and 16 bases separated the two germline ends. This CDR3 contains 13 residues. The CDR3 DNA follows: TGCGCCAGCAACACCCAGGGTGGCATTGAAGCTTTCTTT. It translates to CASNTQGGIEAFF.

Ten or more counts support this clonotype. This sequence joins TRBV12-3 or TRBV12-4 and TRBJ1-4, with TRBD1 identical over 7 bases. This CDR3 has 12 amino acids. Trimming removed 8 bases from V and 8 bases from J; junction bases left unmatched: 5. CDR3: CASGGTAEKLFF. CDR3 in DNA: TGTGCCAGCGGAGGGACAGCAGAAAAACTGTTTTTT.

This clonotype was found once. A junction end diverges from the germline sequence, so it may reflect a read error. The rearrangement uses TRBV4-3 and TRBJ2-1, with 8 bases that match TRBD2. Germline assignment: CDR1 LGHNA and CDR2 YSLEER. The CDR3 has 17 residues. The CDR3, as DNA: TGCGCCAGCAGGCAAGGCCCAGCGGGAGCTAAATACAATGAGCAGTTCTTC. It is translated as CASRQGPAGAKYNEQFF.

The chain uses TRBV5-1 and TRBJ1-4, with a weak D call TRBD1 (6 bases). The CDR3 is 15 amino acids. Trimming took 0 bases from V and 8 from J, leaving 14 bases between them. In germline, CDR1 is SGHRS, CDR2 YFSETQ. The CDR3 is CASSLDTGPGEKLFF. Written as DNA, the CDR3 is TGCGCCAGCAGCTTGGACACAGGGCCGGGGGAAAAACTGTTTTTT.

About this clonotype: A clone one base away is much larger, so this may be a read error. The V and J genes are TRBV14 and TRBJ1-2; the D is unclear. Germline lookup yields CDR1 SGHDN and CDR2 FVKESK. This CDR3 has 15 amino acids. V shed 0 bases and J shed 2 bases, with 10 bases lying between them. Here the CDR3 DNA reads TGTGCCAGCAGCCAAGATCTGGAGATGAACTATGGCTACACCTTC. Protein: CASSQDLEMNYGYTF. Complete variable domain (other parts from reference TRBV14 and TRBJ1-2): EAGVTQFPSHSVIEKGQTVTLRCDPISGHDNLYWYRRVMGKEIKFLLHFVKESKQDESGMPNNRFLAERTGGTYSTLKVQPAELEDSGVYFCASSQDLEMNYGYTFGSGTRLTVV.

The rearrangement links TRBV6-6 to TRBJ1-2; D is uncertain. The CDR3 contains 14 residues. V gave up 7 bases and J gave up 4 bases, with 16 bases separating them. Germline loops: CDR1 MNHNY, CDR2 SVGAGI (reference sequence). CDR3 amino acids: CASIPPGASYGYTF. The CDR3 region has the DNA TGTGCCAGCATCCCTCCAGGCGCCTCCTATGGCTACACCTTC.

In the case of this clonotype: The germline gene is not matched at one end of the junction; a read error may be the cause. The V and J genes are TRBV4-2 and TRBJ2-3; 8 bases map to TRBD2. This CDR3 has 16 amino acids. CDR1 and CDR2 from the germline V gene are LGHNA and YNFKEQ. The CDR3 protein is CANSLLGSGTEDMQYF. In DNA form, the CDR3 reads TGTGCCAACAGCCTTTTGGGTAGCGGGACTGAAGATATGCAGTATTTT.

CDR3 bases: TGCAGCGTTGTTAACGACTACCCGGAGACCCAGTACTTC. This encodes CSVVNDYPETQYF. V usage is TRBV29-1 and J usage is TRBJ2-5; a weak D match, TRBD2 (5 bases). Germline V gives CDR1 SQVTM, CDR2 ANQGSEA. V dropped 4 bases and J dropped 5 bases, with 14 bases sitting between them. This CDR3 has 13 residues.

Details on this clonotype: No conserved phenylalanine or tryptophan ends this CDR3, so it is likely a read error. The chain links TRBV14 to TRBJ2-1; no reliable D call. This CDR3 has 14 residues. Trimming removed 9 bases at V and 4 bases at J, with 16 bases between. The V gene's germline CDR1 is SGHDN and CDR2 FVKESK. CDR3 in amino acids: CASSIQSPYNEQFL. Written as DNA, the CDR3 is TGTGCCAGTAGCATCCAGAGCCCTTACAATGAGCAGTTCTTA.

Points on this clonotype: The junction departs from the called germline gene at one end, perhaps through a read error. The chain employs TRBV14 and TRBJ2-2; the D gene is possibly TRBD1 (6 bases). This CDR3 has 14 residues. Germline loops: CDR1 SGHDN, CDR2 FVKESK. The CDR3 loop reads CASSQRGKTGELFF. For the CDR3, the DNA is TGTGCCAGCAGCCAAAGGGGGAAGACCGGGGAGCTGTTCTTT.

Comment on this clonotype: The junction shows a germline mismatch at one end, possibly a read error. The J gene is TRBJ2-3, the V gene TRBV7-8; D is unclear. Germline CDR1 and CDR2: SGHVS and FQNEAQ. CDR3 length: 16 residues. Here the CDR3 DNA reads TGTGCCAACAGCTTCTTGATATGGGGAAGCGCAGATACGCAGTATTTT. Residues: CANSFLIWGSADTQYF.

On this clonotype itself: At one of its ends the junction is not consistent with the germline gene, which may arise from a read error. CDR3 coding DNA: TGCAACGTTGGTAACGGCCGGAACACAGAAGCTTTCTTT. Amino acid sequence: CNVGNGRNTEAFF. The chain is built from TRBV29-1 and TRBJ1-1; D gene unclear. CDR3 size: 13 residues. Germline V gene lookup returns CDR1 SQVTM and CDR2 ANQGSEA.